The T cell receptor beta chain described here comes from a study of T cell responses to AZD1222 COVID-19 vaccine. Findings of the study overall: Baseline seropositivity occurred in only a handful of AZD1222 recipients.

The germline V gene encodes CDR1 SGHDT and CDR2 YYEEEE. Trimming shortened V by 4 bases and J by 5 bases, and 10 bases separated the two germline ends. CDR3 length equals 13 residues. A remark on this clone: Its specificity is unknown.

TCRdb's table, derived via immunoSEQ multiplex PCR, lists solely in-frame clones and lacks some. The sample holds 90,000 to 130,000 clones, just over 85% seen once. Specimen: peripheral blood, collected on day 0 of AZD1222 vaccination. This TCR was recovered from an adult in good health. This chain links TRBV5-6 with TRBJ1-5; no definite D call. CDR3 amino acids: CASSGHVDQPQHF. The CDR3, as DNA: TGTGCCAGCAGCGGCCACGTAGATCAGCCCCAGCATTTT.